This T cell receptor beta chain was retrieved from a study of T cells after yellow fever vaccination. Study-wide points: Relatively few clonotypes were ones that appeared in both CD4 and CD8 compartments. Contaminants from the bulk population, in the form of abundant clonotypes, could be found in FACS-sorted repertoires.

Worth noting for this clonotype: As yet, its antigen is unknown.

Germline V gene lookup returns CDR1 LGHNA and CDR2 YNFKEQ. The CDR3 spans 15 residues. V was trimmed by 4 bases and J by 2 bases, leaving 11 bases between them. Conversion of TCR transcripts into cDNA relied on 5'RACE template switching, which added a universal primer site and UMIs. MiXCR was run by TCRdb on the 5' RACE reads, yielding one entry per CDR3 protein. The sample has a few hundred thousand distinct CDR3 sequences, approximately 10% seen once. The source material was PBMCs, sampled on the day of the first yellow fever vaccination. This receptor was identified in a young man who received the YFV17D yellow fever vaccine. V usage is TRBV4-2 and J usage is TRBJ2-2, with D perhaps given as TRBD1 or TRBD2 (5 bases each). DNA for the CDR3: TGTGCCAGCAGCCGCATGGGACGAAACACCGGGGAGCTGTTTTTT. Protein product: CASSRMGRNTGELFF.